The rows below give T cell receptor beta chains drawn from one sample of a study of OX40 agonist ivuxolimab in advanced cancers. Profiling relied on immunoSEQ multiplex PCR, and the TCRdb table lists in-frame clones only, not all of them. The data show 74,000 or so clones, more than 70% seen once. The source was CD4+ or CD8+ T cells sorted from blood, collected in a trial of the OX40 agonist ivuxolimab. Receptor source: an adult with an advanced solid tumor such as melanoma, head and neck, liver or kidney cancer. CDR3s include the opening cysteine and the closing phenylalanine or tryptophan. The D gene is left open where the match is weak. Where a row states a size, it is once, few, many or the class of an expanded clone; other rows omit it.

CDR3 protein: CASSLTSTGYSNQPQHF; CDR3 DNA: TGCGCCAGCAGCCTAACGTCGACAGGGTATAGCAATCAGCCCCAGCATTTT; J gene: TRBJ1-5; V gene: TRBV4-1; clone size: few; CDR3 length: 17; D gene: TRBD1
CDR3 protein: CATSRASSMGYTF; CDR3 DNA: TGTGCCACCAGCAGAGCCTCCTCTATGGGCTACACCTTC; J gene: TRBJ1-2; V gene: TRBV15; clone size: -; CDR3 length: 13; D gene: -
CDR3 protein: CASSFTANTGELFF; CDR3 DNA: TGTGCCAGCAGCTTTACAGCAAACACCGGGGAGCTGTTTTTT; J gene: TRBJ2-2; V gene: TRBV7-3; clone size: -; CDR3 length: 14; D gene: -
CDR3 protein: CASSDSRGQGSGNTIYF; CDR3 DNA: TGTGCCAGCAGCGATAGCAGGGGGCAGGGGTCTGGAAACACCATATATTTT; J gene: TRBJ1-3; V gene: TRBV11-2; clone size: -; CDR3 length: 17; D gene: TRBD1
CDR3 protein: CASSGPIGFNEQFF; CDR3 DNA: TGTGCCAGCAGTGGACCCATTGGATTCAATGAGCAGTTCTTC; J gene: TRBJ2-1; V gene: TRBV6-5; clone size: -; CDR3 length: 14; D gene: -
CDR3 protein: CASSEYGTTDEQYF; CDR3 DNA: TGTGCCAGCAGTGAATACGGGACTACGGACGAGCAGTACTTC; J gene: TRBJ2-7; V gene: TRBV6-1; clone size: -; CDR3 length: 14; D gene: TRBD2
CDR3 protein: CASSTLRGTDYSNQPQHF; CDR3 DNA: TGTGCCAGTAGTACTCTCCGCGGGACCGACTATAGCAATCAGCCCCAGCATTTT; J gene: TRBJ1-5; V gene: TRBV19; clone size: -; CDR3 length: 18; D gene: -
CDR3 protein: CATTTTSGRARGTDTQYF; CDR3 DNA: TGTGCCACCACCACGACTAGCGGGAGGGCCCGGGGAACAGATACGCAGTATTTT; J gene: TRBJ2-3; V gene: TRBV15; clone size: -; CDR3 length: 18; D gene: TRBD2
CDR3 protein: CASSAMGGAGYGYTF; CDR3 DNA: TGTGCCAGCAGTGCTATGGGGGGGGCAGGCTATGGCTACACCTTC; J gene: TRBJ1-2; V gene: TRBV6-1; clone size: -; CDR3 length: 15; D gene: -
CDR3 protein: CASSPTSGSSYNEQFF; CDR3 DNA: TGTGCCAGCAGCCCCACTAGCGGGAGCTCCTACAATGAGCAGTTCTTC; J gene: TRBJ2-1; V gene: TRBV7-3; clone size: -; CDR3 length: 16; D gene: TRBD2
CDR3 protein: CASSIGGGGPGYTF; CDR3 DNA: TGTGCCAGTAGCATCGGAGGAGGGGGCCCTGGCTACACCTTC; J gene: TRBJ1-2; V gene: TRBV19; clone size: -; CDR3 length: 14; D gene: TRBD1
CDR3 protein: CASIGSGSGANVLTF; CDR3 DNA: TGTGCCAGCATAGGTTCGGGCTCTGGGGCCAACGTCCTGACTTTC; J gene: TRBJ2-6; V gene: TRBV25-1; clone size: -; CDR3 length: 15; D gene: -
CDR3 protein: CASSRGGSSYNEQFF; CDR3 DNA: TGTGCCAGCAGTAGGGGGGGGAGCTCCTACAATGAGCAGTTCTTC; J gene: TRBJ2-1; V gene: TRBV6-6; clone size: -; CDR3 length: 15; D gene: -
CDR3 protein: CASSIEWRLAGTEQYF; CDR3 DNA: TGTGCCAGTAGTATAGAATGGCGACTAGCGGGGACCGAGCAGTACTTC; J gene: TRBJ2-7; V gene: TRBV19; clone size: -; CDR3 length: 16; D gene: TRBD2
CDR3 protein: CASSIGRQGEAFF; CDR3 DNA: TGTGCCAGTAGTATAGGGAGACAAGGTGAAGCTTTCTTT; J gene: TRBJ1-1; V gene: TRBV19; clone size: few; CDR3 length: 13; D gene: -
CDR3 protein: CASSSPGEQYF; CDR3 DNA: TGTGCCAGCAGCAGCCCCGGGGAGCAGTACTTC; J gene: TRBJ2-7; V gene: TRBV7-9; clone size: -; CDR3 length: 11; D gene: -
CDR3 protein: CASSLARDGLRRLATDTQYF; CDR3 DNA: TGTGCCAGCAGCTTAGCCAGGGACGGACTAAGGAGACTAGCGACAGATACGCAGTATTTT; J gene: TRBJ2-3; V gene: TRBV7-2; clone size: -; CDR3 length: 20; D gene: TRBD2
CDR3 protein: CASTFRGGRGYGYTF; CDR3 DNA: TGTGCCAGCACCTTTAGGGGGGGGCGTGGCTATGGCTACACCTTC; J gene: TRBJ1-2; V gene: TRBV7-2; clone size: -; CDR3 length: 15; D gene: -
CDR3 protein: CASSLEGGTNYGYTF; CDR3 DNA: TGTGCCAGCAGCTTAGAAGGAGGGACAAACTATGGCTACACCTTC; J gene: TRBJ1-2; V gene: TRBV7-9; clone size: -; CDR3 length: 15; D gene: -
CDR3 protein: CASSPDSNQPQHF; CDR3 DNA: TGTGCCAGCAGCCCCGACAGTAATCAGCCCCAGCATTTT; J gene: TRBJ1-5; V gene: TRBV14; clone size: few; CDR3 length: 13; D gene: -
CDR3 protein: CASSTGTSGTDTQYF; CDR3 DNA: TGTGCCAGCAGCACCGGGACTAGCGGCACAGATACGCAGTATTTT; J gene: TRBJ2-3; V gene: TRBV9; clone size: -; CDR3 length: 15; D gene: TRBD2
CDR3 protein: CASSLRGTNTGELFF; CDR3 DNA: TGTGCCAGCAGCTTACGGGGGACGAACACCGGGGAGCTGTTTTTT; J gene: TRBJ2-2; V gene: TRBV7-2; clone size: once; CDR3 length: 15; D gene: -
CDR3 protein: CAISGSSGTRGEQYF; CDR3 DNA: TGTGCCATCAGTGGTTCCTCCGGGACGCGGGGCGAGCAGTACTTC; J gene: TRBJ2-7; V gene: TRBV10-3; clone size: -; CDR3 length: 15; D gene: -
CDR3 protein: CASSSRGGGPGTEAFF; CDR3 DNA: TGCGCCAGCAGCTCCCGCGGAGGGGGGCCGGGGACTGAAGCTTTCTTT; J gene: TRBJ1-1; V gene: TRBV5-1; clone size: once; CDR3 length: 16; D gene: -